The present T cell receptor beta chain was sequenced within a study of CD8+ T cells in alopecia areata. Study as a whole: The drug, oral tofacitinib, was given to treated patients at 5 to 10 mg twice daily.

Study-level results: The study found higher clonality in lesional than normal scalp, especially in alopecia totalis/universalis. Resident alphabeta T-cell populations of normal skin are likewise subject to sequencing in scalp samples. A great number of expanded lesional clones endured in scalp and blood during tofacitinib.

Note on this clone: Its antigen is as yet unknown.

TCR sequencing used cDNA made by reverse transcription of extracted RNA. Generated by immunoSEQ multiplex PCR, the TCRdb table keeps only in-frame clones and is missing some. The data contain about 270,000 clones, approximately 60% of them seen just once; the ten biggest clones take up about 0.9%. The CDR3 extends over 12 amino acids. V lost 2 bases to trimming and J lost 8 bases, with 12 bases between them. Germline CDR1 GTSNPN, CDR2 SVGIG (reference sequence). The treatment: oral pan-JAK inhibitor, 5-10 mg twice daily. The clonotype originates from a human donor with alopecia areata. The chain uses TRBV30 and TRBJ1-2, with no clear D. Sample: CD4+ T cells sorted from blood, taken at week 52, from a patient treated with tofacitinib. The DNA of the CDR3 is TGTGCCTGGAGTATCCGGGATGGGGGCTACACCTTC. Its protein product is CAWSIRDGGYTF.